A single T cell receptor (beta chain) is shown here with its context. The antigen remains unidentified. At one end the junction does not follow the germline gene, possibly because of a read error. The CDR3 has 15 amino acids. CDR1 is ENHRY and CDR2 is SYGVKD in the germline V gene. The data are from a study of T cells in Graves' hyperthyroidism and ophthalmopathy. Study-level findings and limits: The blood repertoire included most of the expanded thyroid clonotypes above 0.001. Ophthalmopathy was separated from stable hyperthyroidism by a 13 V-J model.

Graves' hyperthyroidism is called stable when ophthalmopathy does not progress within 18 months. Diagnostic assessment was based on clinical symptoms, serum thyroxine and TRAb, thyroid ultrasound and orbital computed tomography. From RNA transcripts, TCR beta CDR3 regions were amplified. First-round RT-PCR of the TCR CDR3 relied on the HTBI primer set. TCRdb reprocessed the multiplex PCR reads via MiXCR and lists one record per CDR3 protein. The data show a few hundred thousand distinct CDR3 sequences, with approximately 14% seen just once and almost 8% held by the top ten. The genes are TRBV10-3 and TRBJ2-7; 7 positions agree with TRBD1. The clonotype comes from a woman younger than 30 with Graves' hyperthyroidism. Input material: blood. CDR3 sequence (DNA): TGTGCCATCAGGGCGGACAGGTTTTCATCCTGCGAGCAGTACTTC. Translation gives CAIRADRFSSCEQYF.